This passage covers 3 T cell receptor beta chains from one sample sequenced in a study of T cell responses to AZD1222 COVID-19 vaccine (dated by TCRdb to the early 2020s). The library was produced with the immunoSEQ multiplex PCR assay. Entries here come from immuneACCESS through TCRdb and include only in-frame sequences with V and J called. Some clones fail to appear in such tables; in the studies checked, an unresolved V gene covers under half of the shortfall, and the cause of the remainder is unknown. Within this sample are more than 85,000 clones, with almost 80% of them counted one time only. Of the sample, around a fifth falls within the top ten clones. The sample's time point label, in plain terms: baseline before first vaccination. The sample was peripheral blood, taken on day 0 of AZD1222 vaccination. The receptor source for this set is an adult in good health.

The genes are TRBV3-1 (or the pseudogene TRBV3-2) and TRBJ2-3; no reliable D call. The germline V gene has CDR1 LGHDT and CDR2 YNNKEL (reference sequence). This CDR3 is 13 amino acids long. V dropped 2 bases and J dropped 0 bases, with 3 bases sitting between them. CDR3 residues: CASSQLSTDTQYF. The CDR3 nucleotides read TGTGCCAGCAGCCAACTTAGCACAGATACGCAGTATTTT.

Here the CDR3 reads CASRKTWDSYYEQYF. The CDR3 nucleotides read TGTGCCAGCAGGAAAACTTGGGACAGCTACTACGAGCAGTACTTC. The chain has TRBV27 and TRBJ2-7, with 7 bases identical to TRBD1. Germline CDR1 reads MNHEY; CDR2 reads SMNVEV (reference sequence). The ends lost 6 bases at V and 3 bases at J; junction bases unmatched: 11. The CDR3 sequence is 15 residues long.

The chain couples TRBV19 to TRBJ1-6, with D perhaps matching TRBD1 (5 bases). The V gene's germline CDR1 is LNHDA and CDR2 SQIVND (reference sequence). The CDR3 loop spans 14 amino acids. The ends were cut back, 4 bases at V and 10 bases at J, with 14 bases in the middle. The CDR3 is CASSNGRWGSPLHF. In DNA form, the CDR3 reads TGTGCCAGTAGTAATGGACGTTGGGGCTCACCCCTCCACTTT.